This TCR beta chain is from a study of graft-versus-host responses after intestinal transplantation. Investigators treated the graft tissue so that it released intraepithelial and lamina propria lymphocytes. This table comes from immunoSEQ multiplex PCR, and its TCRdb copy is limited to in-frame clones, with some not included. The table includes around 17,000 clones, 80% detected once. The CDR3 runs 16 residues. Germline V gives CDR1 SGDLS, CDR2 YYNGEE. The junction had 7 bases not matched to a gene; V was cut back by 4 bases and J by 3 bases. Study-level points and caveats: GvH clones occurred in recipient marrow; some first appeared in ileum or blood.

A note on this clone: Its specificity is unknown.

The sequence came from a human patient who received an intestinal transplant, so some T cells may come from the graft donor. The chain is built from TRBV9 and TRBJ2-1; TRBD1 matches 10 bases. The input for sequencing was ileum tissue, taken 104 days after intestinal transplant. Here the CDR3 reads CASSQRGQGVYNEQFF. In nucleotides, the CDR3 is TGTGCCAGCAGCCAGAGAGGACAGGGGGTCTACAATGAGCAGTTCTTC.